The source of this T cell receptor (beta chain) is a study of T-cell memory formation after mild COVID-19. V was shortened by 1 base and J by 8 bases, with 15 bases between the two germline ends. CDR3 length equals 15 residues. Per the germline V gene, CDR1 is LNHNV and CDR2 is YYDKDF (reference sequence). Study results and limitations: The appearance of some responding clones in pre-infection memory suggested that cross-reactive memory joined.

TCRdb reanalysed the 5' RACE reads using MiXCR and keeps one entry per CDR3 protein. The sample shows fewer than 140,000 distinct CDR3 sequences, about 18% of them seen only once. A remark on this clonotype: Its antigen is unidentified.

This rearrangement joins TRBV15 to TRBJ2-1; D is uncertain. The receptor was derived from an adult woman who had mild COVID-19 (a few samples of this study predate the infection). Cell type and time point are not known. Source material: PBMCs or a T cell subset sorted from them (not recorded which). The chain's CDR3 is CATSRAVELRHEQFF. The DNA of the CDR3 is TGTGCCACCAGCAGAGCAGTCGAGCTTCGCCATGAGCAGTTCTTC.